This entry describes one T cell receptor beta chain. Its antigen is unknown. TCRdb keeps only in-frame clones here, not all; method: immunoSEQ multiplex PCR. The profile shows around 300,000 clones, around 89% of them singletons. The sample is drawn from a study of Ad26.COV2.S vaccination and SARS-CoV-2 variants. General study findings and limits: There was reportedly substantial breadth in spike-specific CD8+ and CD4+ T cell responses after vaccination.

The treatment is: about 20 received Ad26.COV2.S at low or high dose, single or two shots; about 5 received placebo; per-sample allocation not given. The investigators took samples on day 63 after the first vaccine or placebo injection. The CDR3 spans 15 residues. Looked up from germline, CDR1 is SGHDN and CDR2 is FVKESK. V was shortened by 0 bases and J by 1 base, with 10 bases between the two germline ends. This TCR derives from a person aged 18-65 years who received the Ad26.COV2.S COVID-19 vaccine or a placebo. The source material was peripheral blood, sampled in a trial of Ad26.COV2.S vaccine versus placebo. The chain joins TRBV14 to TRBJ2-7; TRBD1 is a possible D gene (5 bases). The CDR3 loop is CASSQEGQGSYEQYF. The CDR3 DNA is TGTGCCAGCAGCCAAGAAGGGCAGGGATCCTACGAGCAGTACTTC.